This TCR beta chain was found in a study of technical replicates of blood from a few donors. J gave up 6 bases and V 4 bases, and 9 bases lay outside the gene matches. This CDR3 comprises 14 residues. Germline values: CDR1 SQVTM, CDR2 ANQGSEA. Sequenced by immunoSEQ multiplex PCR; TCRdb stores in-frame clones only, minus some. The sample carries about 73,000 clones, about 92% recorded once. The sequenced material came from T cells isolated from PBMCs. The chain couples TRBV29-1 to TRBJ2-7; TRBD1 aligns across 10 bases. The sequence derives from a human donor in good health. CDR3 loop: CSVGGTGTGVEQYF. CDR3 nucleotides: TGCAGCGTTGGGGGAACCGGGACAGGGGTCGAGCAGTACTTC.